This T cell receptor beta chain originates from a study of blood T cell repertoires in COVID-19. The wider study: The United States, Italy and Spain supplied acute and convalescent COVID-19 samples. The analysed material was cDNA or gDNA that came from T cells, B-cell-depleted T cells, or PBMCs.

CDR3 size: 13 residues. Germline loops: CDR1 SGHNT, CDR2 YENEEA. The V end was cut by 5 bases, the J end by 9 bases, with 17 bases between. In the original workflow: Estimated nucleated cell counts came from reference gene primer amplification. The data were produced by immunoSEQ multiplex PCR, yet TCRdb's version contains in-frame clones alone and is incomplete. Clonal size and the V and J genes are those of that table, whereas D and trimming came from the DNA. The profile shows about 200,000 clones, about nine tenths of them singletons. Material for sequencing was peripheral blood. The TCR comes from a man aged 55 to 70 who had recovered from COVID-19. The V and J genes are TRBV11-3 and TRBJ2-7; D might be TRBD2 (5 bases). Here the CDR3 DNA reads TGTGCCAGCAGCGCAAGCGAGCGGAGGCGGCAGTACTTC. Translating it yields CASSASERRRQYF.